This TCR beta chain was documented in a study of T cell clonotyping in hematopoietic cell transplantation. Some clones are missing from TCRdb's copy, which holds only in-frame ones; the method was immunoSEQ multiplex PCR. Of 25,000 to 30,000 clones in the sample, 65% to 90% are singletons; the top ten hold 20% to 25%. Time point: recipient sample about 28 days before transplant, after cytoreduction. General observations from the study: Broader posttransplant TCR repertoire diversity was predicted by graft donor and pretransplant recipient Inverse Simpson Index values.

CDR1 and CDR2 from the germline V gene are MNHEY and SVGAGI. CDR3 size: 13 residues. V lost 6 bases to trimming and J lost 4 bases, with 12 bases between them. Worth noting for this clone: The antigen is undetermined.

V usage is TRBV6-5 and J usage is TRBJ1-1; D possibly corresponds to TRBD1 (5 bases). The clonotype originates from an older woman with acute myeloid leukemia. Some clones in this sample may be carry-over from other donors' samples. The sequenced sample was peripheral blood mononuclear cells, obtained before stem cell transplant. The CDR3 reads CASRPGISTEAFF. The DNA for the CDR3 is TGTGCCAGCAGGCCAGGGATCAGCACTGAAGCTTTCTTT.